This T cell receptor beta chain was observed in a study of HIV-infected patients and healthy controls. General study results and limits: HIV-associated CDR3 frequencies dropped significantly during therapy; CMV-associated ones, mostly rising, changed nonsignificantly.

Reverse transcription used about 510 ng RNA and constant-region primers for alpha and beta. Alpha and beta chain libraries were made separately by chain-specific third strand synthesis with multiplexing indices. The SP2 site served as the priming point for second strand synthesis. TCRdb processed the 5' RACE reads anew with MiXCR; each CDR3 protein has one entry. The sample shows about 15,000 distinct CDR3 sequences, just under 9.5% of them seen only once. In this sample, this clonotype is medium-sized. Its specificity is not known. Whole blood was used without fractionation, so all unsorted peripheral T cells were included. The source of this sequence is an adult in good health. The material sequenced was blood.

The CDR3 here is CATSDATGSYGYTF. The CDR3 nucleotides are TGTGCCACCAGTGACGCCACAGGGAGCTATGGCTACACCTTC. The chain uses TRBV24-1 and TRBJ1-2; maybe TRBD1 (6 bases). CDR1 KGHDR and CDR2 SFDVKD come from the germline V gene. The CDR3 runs 14 residues. Trimming removed 4 bases at V and 4 bases at J, with 12 bases between.